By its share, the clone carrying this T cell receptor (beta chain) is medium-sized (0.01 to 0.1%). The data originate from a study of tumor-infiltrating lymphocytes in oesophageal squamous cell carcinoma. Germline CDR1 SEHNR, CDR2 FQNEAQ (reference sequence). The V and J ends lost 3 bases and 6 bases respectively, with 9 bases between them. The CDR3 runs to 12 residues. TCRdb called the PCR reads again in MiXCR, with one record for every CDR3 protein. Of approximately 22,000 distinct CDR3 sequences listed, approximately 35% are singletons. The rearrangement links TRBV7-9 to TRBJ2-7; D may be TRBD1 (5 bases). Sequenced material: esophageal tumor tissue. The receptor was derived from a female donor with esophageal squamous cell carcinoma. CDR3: CASSFRVGEQYF. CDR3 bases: TGTGCCAGCAGCTTCAGGGTAGGCGAGCAGTACTTC.